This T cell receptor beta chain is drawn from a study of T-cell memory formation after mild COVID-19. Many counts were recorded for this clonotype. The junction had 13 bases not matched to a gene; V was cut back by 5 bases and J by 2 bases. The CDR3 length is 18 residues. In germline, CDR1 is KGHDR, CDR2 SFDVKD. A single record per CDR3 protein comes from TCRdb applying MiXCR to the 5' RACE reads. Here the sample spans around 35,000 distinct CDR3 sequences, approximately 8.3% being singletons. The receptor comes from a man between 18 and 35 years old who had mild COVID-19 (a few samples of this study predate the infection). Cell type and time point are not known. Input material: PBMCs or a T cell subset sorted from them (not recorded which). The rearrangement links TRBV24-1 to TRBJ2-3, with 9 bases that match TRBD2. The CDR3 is CATSGSSGGLPHTDTQYF. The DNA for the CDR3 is TGTGCCACCAGTGGTTCGAGCGGGGGGCTCCCTCACACAGATACGCAGTATTTT.